The 30 T cell receptor beta chains below come from one sample, sequenced in a study of T cell repertoires in cytomegalovirus infection. A single record per CDR3 protein comes from TCRdb applying MiXCR to the reads. The sample carries under 850,000 distinct CDR3 sequences, 35% to 40% recorded once. The sequenced sample consisted of PBMCs. The receptors originated from a human donor in good health (CMV status not recorded). Some clones in this sample may be carry-over from other donors' samples.

This clonotype was seen at least ten times. This chain joins TRBV7-9 and TRBJ1-1, with D uncertain. V lost 3 bases and J 0 bases, leaving 5 bases between the germline ends. The CDR3 is 13 amino acids. CDR1 SEHNR and CDR2 FQNEAQ come from the germline V gene (reference sequence). The CDR3 reads CASSFGMNTEAFF. In DNA, the CDR3 is TGTGCCAGCAGCTTTGGGATGAACACTGAAGCTTTCTTT.

The chain links TRBV28 to TRBJ1-4; D gene uncertain. The germline V and J ends were trimmed by 2 bases and 12 bases, with 13 bases remaining between them. Germline V gene sequence: CDR1 MDHEN, CDR2 SYDVKM. The CDR3 covers 13 residues. The CDR3 DNA reads as TGTGCCAGCAGTTTAATGCGGGCCTTGGAACTGTTTTTT. The encoded protein is CASSLMRALELFF.

This clonotype was detected a few times. The V and J genes are TRBV20-1 and TRBJ1-5, with D tentatively TRBD1 (6 bases). The V and J ends lost 6 bases and 3 bases respectively, with 15 bases between them. This CDR3 contains 14 residues. Per germline, CDR1 DFQATT and CDR2 SNEGSKA (reference sequence). This CDR3 is CSAIPQGPNQPQHF. The CDR3 bases are TGCAGTGCCATACCCCAGGGGCCCAATCAGCCCCAGCATTTT.

The J gene is TRBJ2-1, the V gene TRBV20-1; 13 nucleotides match TRBD2. Trimming took 5 bases from V and 2 from J; bases not matched to a gene: 6. The germline V gene encodes CDR1 DFQATT and CDR2 SNEGSKA (reference sequence). The CDR3 spans 16 residues. The CDR3 is CSALTSGRIPYNEQFF. The CDR3 DNA follows: TGCAGTGCTCTGACTAGCGGGAGGATTCCCTACAATGAGCAGTTCTTC.

This clonotype occurred once. The V gene is TRBV5-6, the J gene TRBJ1-1; D gene ambiguous. V was clipped by 1 base and J by 3 bases, with 10 bases between them. CDR1 is SGHDT and CDR2 is YYEEEE in the germline V gene. CDR3 length: 14 amino acids. CDR3: CASSLSRWDTEAFF. CDR3 coding DNA: TGTGCCAGCAGCTTGTCGCGGTGGGACACTGAAGCTTTCTTT.

This clonotype has just a few counts. V gene TRBV7-8 combines with J gene TRBJ1-4; D may be TRBD1 (6 bases). Germline V gene lookup returns CDR1 SGHVS and CDR2 FQNEAQ. Trimming stripped 2 bases from V and 8 bases from J, with 12 bases between. CDR3 length equals 14 residues. The CDR3: CASSLRQGYEKLFF. The CDR3 coding sequence is TGTGCCAGCAGCTTACGGCAGGGGTACGAAAAACTGTTTTTT.

The V and J genes are TRBV10-3 and TRBJ1-5, with 12 bases lining up with TRBD1. V lost 10 bases, J lost 2 bases, and 12 bases stayed unmatched. The V gene's germline CDR1 is ENHRY and CDR2 SYGVKD. This CDR3 region has 17 residues. The CDR3 is CATRAGTGGYGNQPQHF. CDR3 nucleotide sequence: TGTGCCACCCGGGCGGGGACAGGGGGCTACGGCAATCAGCCCCAGCATTTT.

In this sample, this clonotype turned up a few times. The chain recombines TRBV5-8 with TRBJ2-3; tentatively, D is TRBD1 (6 bases). Trimming removed 4 bases at V and 4 bases at J, with 19 bases between. This CDR3 is 16 amino acids long. The germline V gene encodes CDR1 SGHTS and CDR2 YDEGEE. The CDR3 protein is CASSEGAGVIADTQYF. The CDR3 DNA sequence: TGTGCCAGCAGCGAAGGAGCAGGGGTAATCGCAGATACGCAGTATTTT.

This clonotype was observed a few times. J is TRBJ2-7 and V is TRBV6-4; 11 bases line up with TRBD2. The CDR3 length is 15 residues. CDR1 and CDR2 from the germline V gene are MRHNA and SNTAGT. V gave up 3 bases and J gave up 3 bases; unmatched junction bases: 4. The CDR3 sequence: CASSEASGGLYEQYF. The CDR3 region has the DNA TGTGCCAGCAGTGAAGCTAGCGGGGGGCTCTACGAGCAGTACTTC.

Concerning this clonotype itself: Possible read error: a much larger clone is one base away. The J gene is TRBJ2-6, the V gene TRBV7-6, with 7 bases lining up with TRBD2. The CDR3 covers 20 residues. Germline-derived CDR1 and CDR2 are SGHVS and FNYEAQ. The DNA for the CDR3 is TGTGCCAGCAGCTTTGAAGTCGGCGGGAGAAGCAAATCTGGGGCCACCGTCCTGACTTTC. This gives the protein CASSFEVGGRSKSGATVLTF.

The rearrangement uses TRBV2 and TRBJ2-7; 7 nucleotides match TRBD2. Trimming took 0 bases from V and 3 from J; bases not matched to a gene: 5. The V gene's germline CDR1 is SNHLY and CDR2 FYNNEI. CDR3 size: 15 residues. CDR3 in amino acids: CASSEASGLVYEQYF. The CDR3 DNA sequence: TGTGCCAGCAGTGAAGCCTCCGGACTAGTCTACGAGCAGTACTTC.

Concerning this clonotype itself: The junction and the germline gene differ at one end; a read error may be behind it. DNA for the CDR3: TGTGCCAGCGCGGGACTAGCGGGATCTGAGACCCGGTACTTC. It yields the protein CASAGLAGSETRYF. The V gene is TRBV7-2, the J gene TRBJ2-5; 13 positions match TRBD2. CDR3 size: 14 residues. The V gene's germline CDR1 is SGHTA and CDR2 FQGNSA.

Only a few counts were recorded for this clonotype. The V call is TRBV5-5, the J call TRBJ2-3, with TRBD2 identical over 9 bases. The CDR3 extends over 13 amino acids. Losses at the gene ends were 4 bases for V and 14 bases for J; bases not matched to a gene: 11. Germline lookup yields CDR1 SGHKS and CDR2 YYEKEE (reference sequence). CDR3: CASSPVPSGVRYF. Here the CDR3 DNA reads TGTGCCAGCAGCCCCGTTCCTAGCGGGGTGCGGTATTTT. The full variable domain, with the rest looked up from reference TRBV5-5 and TRBJ2-3, is DAGVTQSPTHLIKTRGQQVTLRCSPISGHKSVSWYQQVLGQGPQFIFQYYEKEERGRGNFPDRFSARQFPNYSSELNVNALLLGDSALYLCASSPVPSGVRYFGPGTRLTVL.

This clonotype was counted only a few times. V gene TRBV20-1 combines with J gene TRBJ2-1, with TRBD2 matching 8 bases. This CDR3 has 16 residues. The germline V gene has CDR1 DFQATT and CDR2 SNEGSKA (reference sequence). With V trimmed by 5 bases and J by 0 bases, 9 bases remained unmatched. The DNA of the CDR3 is TGCAGTGCTGGCGGGGGGTCCCCCATCTCCTACAATGAGCAGTTCTTC. Translating it yields CSAGGGSPISYNEQFF.

This clonotype was detected only a few times. The chain couples TRBV5-6 to TRBJ2-3; D may be TRBD2 (6 bases). The V gene lost 0 bases and the J gene lost 2 bases, with 10 bases spanning the gap. The germline CDR1 and CDR2 sequences are SGHDT and YYEEEE. This CDR3 is 15 amino acids long. CDR3 nucleotide sequence: TGTGCCAGCAGCTTGGCCTCTAGCGCCACAGATACGCAGTATTTT. Translating gives CASSLASSATDTQYF. The full variable domain, rest sourced from reference TRBV5-6 and TRBJ2-3, is DAGVTQSPTHLIKTRGQQVTLRCSPKSGHDTVSWYQQALGQGPQFIFQYYEEEERQRGNFPDRFSGHQFPNYSSELNVNALLLGDSALYLCASSLASSATDTQYFGPGTRLTVL.

The chain joins TRBV19 to TRBJ2-7, with 9 bases fitting TRBD2. The J segment lost 1 base and the V segment lost 4 bases, leaving 5 bases of the junction unmatched. The CDR3 spans 15 residues. Germline CDR1 reads LNHDA; CDR2 reads SQIVND (reference sequence). CDR3 nucleotide sequence: TGTGCCAGTAGTAGGACTAGCGCACCATCCTACGAGCAGTACTTC. It is translated as CASSRTSAPSYEQYF.

V is TRBV5-1 and J is TRBJ2-7; 8 bases match TRBD1. V lost 2 bases, J lost 5 bases, and 9 bases stayed unmatched. Germline values: CDR1 SGHRS, CDR2 YFSETQ. The CDR3 consists of 15 residues. In DNA, the CDR3 is TGCGCCAGCAGCTTTTCCGACAGGGGAATGGACGAGCAGTACTTC. Protein product: CASSFSDRGMDEQYF.

The V gene is TRBV28, the J gene TRBJ2-7, with 7 bases matching TRBD2. The germline gives CDR1 MDHEN, CDR2 SYDVKM. After removal of 8 bases from V and 1 base from J, the junction contained 8 bases not matched to a gene. The CDR3 has 14 residues. The CDR3 spells CASLPSGASYEQYF. The CDR3 DNA reads as TGTGCCAGCCTGCCTAGCGGAGCTTCCTACGAGCAGTACTTC.

The chain recombines TRBV20-1 with TRBJ1-2; 9 bases are a match to TRBD1. Germline V lookup: CDR1 DFQATT, CDR2 SNEGSKA (reference sequence). The CDR3 covers 15 residues. J lost 0 bases, V lost 5 bases, and 7 bases had no gene match. The CDR3 DNA is TGCAGTGCTCCGGGACAGGGTATAGCTAACTATGGCTACACCTTC. This encodes CSAPGQGIANYGYTF.

This clonotype occurred a few times. The rearrangement links TRBV7-9 to TRBJ2-7, with a weak D call TRBD2 (5 bases). Germline CDR1 and CDR2: SEHNR and FQNEAQ (reference sequence). CDR3 length equals 13 residues. With 5 bases removed from V and 2 bases from J, the gap between germline ends came to 10 bases. The CDR3 reads CASSMGSTYEQYF. The DNA for the CDR3 is TGTGCCAGCAGCATGGGGAGTACCTACGAGCAGTACTTC.

For this clonotype: A much bigger clone sits one base away, suggesting this may be a read error. This chain uses TRBV7-2 with TRBJ2-1, with unresolved D. The CDR3 contains 17 residues. CDR1 and CDR2 (germline): SGHTA, FQGNSA. CDR3: CASSLEGVWSSYNVQFF. CDR3 bases: TGTGCCAGCAGCTTAGAAGGAGTCTGGTCCTCCTACAATGTGCAGTTCTTC.

V gene TRBV10-3 combines with J gene TRBJ2-5, with 10 bases identical to TRBD2. The V gene's germline CDR1 is ENHRY and CDR2 SYGVKD. The CDR3 extends over 15 amino acids. V was clipped by 3 bases and J by 5 bases; unmatched bases: 6. CDR3 in DNA: TGTGCCATCAGTGAACAAGCGGGGGGGCTGGAGACCCAGTACTTC. It yields the protein CAISEQAGGLETQYF.

In its sample, this clonotype was seen a few times. The chain's CDR3 is CASSLAGSPGEKLFF. Here the CDR3 DNA reads TGTGCCAGCAGCTTAGCGGGCAGCCCCGGAGAAAAACTGTTTTTT. This rearrangement joins TRBV7-2 to TRBJ1-4; no clear D. This CDR3 is built from 15 residues. Germline CDR1 SGHTA, CDR2 FQGNSA. Trimming took off 0 bases at V and 8 bases at J, with 13 bases between the two ends.

There are a few counts of this clonotype. This chain joins TRBV28 and TRBJ2-7; unclear D gene. The CDR3 sequence is 15 residues long. Per the germline V gene, CDR1 is MDHEN and CDR2 is SYDVKM. The germline V and J ends were trimmed by 6 bases and 0 bases, with 15 bases remaining between them. The CDR3 loop is CASRRQTLSSYEQYF. For the CDR3, the DNA is TGTGCCAGCAGACGTCAGACATTAAGCTCCTACGAGCAGTACTTC.

The V gene is TRBV29-1, the J gene TRBJ1-2, with a weak D call TRBD1 (5 bases). The CDR3 runs 13 residues. Trimming took off 2 bases at V and 6 bases at J, with 13 bases between the two ends. CDR1 and CDR2 (germline): SQVTM, ANQGSEA. CDR3 DNA sequence: TGCAGCGTTGAACGGTTGGGGGTTCATGGCTACACCTTC. Its translation: CSVERLGVHGYTF.

As regards this clonotype: The junction differs from germline at one of its ends, possibly a read error. CDR3 in amino acids: CSSSQVRGAPYEQYF. The CDR3 bases are TGCTCCAGCAGCCAAGTGCGGGGGGCCCCCTACGAGCAGTACTTC. V and J are TRBV4-1 and TRBJ2-7; TRBD2 matches 8 bases. In germline, CDR1 is MGHRA, CDR2 YSYEKL. The CDR3 totals 15 residues.

The chain has TRBV9 and TRBJ2-4; weak D call: TRBD2 (6 bases). There are 15 residues in the CDR3. Germline V gene lookup returns CDR1 SGDLS and CDR2 YYNGEE. The germline V and J ends were trimmed by 5 bases and 0 bases, with 12 bases remaining between them. CDR3 residues: CASSTGTAAKNIQYF. CDR3 nucleotide sequence: TGTGCCAGCAGTACCGGGACTGCAGCCAAAAACATTCAGTACTTC.

The chain is built from TRBV12-3 or TRBV12-4 and TRBJ2-1, with 10 bases aligning to TRBD2. The CDR3 is made up of 15 amino acids. Unmatched junction bases numbered 6, after V lost 6 bases and J lost 4 bases. The CDR3 nucleotides are TGTGCCAGCAGGTTGTCTAGCGGGAGTTACAATGAGCAGTTCTTC. This sequence encodes CASRLSSGSYNEQFF.

The chain couples TRBV4-1 to TRBJ1-4; possible D gene TRBD1, 5 bases. Trimming pared 0 bases from V and 10 bases from J, leaving 6 bases between. CDR1 is MGHRA, CDR2 YSYEKL, per germline. The CDR3 sequence is 12 residues long. CDR3 loop: CASSQDQGKLFF. CDR3 DNA: TGCGCCAGCAGCCAAGATCAGGGAAAACTGTTTTTT.

J is TRBJ2-7 and V is TRBV12-3 or TRBV12-4, with D perhaps matching TRBD1 or TRBD2 (6 bases each). CDR3 size: 14 residues. Trimming shortened V by 10 bases and J by 1 base, and 17 bases separated the two germline ends. CDR3 in DNA: TGTGCCACGGCCGGGGGCGCGGGGTCCTACGAGCAGTACTTC. This sequence encodes CATAGGAGSYEQYF.